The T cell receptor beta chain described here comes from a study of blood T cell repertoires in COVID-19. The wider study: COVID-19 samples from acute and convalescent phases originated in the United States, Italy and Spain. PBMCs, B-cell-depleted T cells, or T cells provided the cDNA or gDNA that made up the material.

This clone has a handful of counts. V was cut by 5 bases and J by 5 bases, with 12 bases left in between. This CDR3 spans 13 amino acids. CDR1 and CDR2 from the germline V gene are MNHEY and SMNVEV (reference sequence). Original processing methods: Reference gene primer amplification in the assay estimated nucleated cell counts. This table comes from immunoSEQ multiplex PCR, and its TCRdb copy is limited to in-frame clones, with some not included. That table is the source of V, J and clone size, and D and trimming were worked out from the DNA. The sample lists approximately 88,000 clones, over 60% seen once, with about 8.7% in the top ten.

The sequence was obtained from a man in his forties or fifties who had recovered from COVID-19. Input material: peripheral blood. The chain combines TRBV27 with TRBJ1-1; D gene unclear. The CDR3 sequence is CASSLRRETEAFF. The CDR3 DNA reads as TGTGCCAGCAGTCTCCGCCGCGAGACTGAAGCTTTCTTT.